The sequence of this T cell receptor beta chain was determined in a study of T cell repertoires and HLA-DP antigens (dated by TCRdb to between 2018 and 2020). For context, the study as a whole: The study used an in vitro model of CD4+ T cell alloreactivity in which transduced HeLa cells presented allogeneic HLA-DP. One alloantigen differed from self by one peptide-binding groove amino acid, whereas the other differed by ten, modelling structurally similar versus dissimilar alloantigens. Of the three donors, two were male and one was female, with ages ranging from the 18-to-29 band to the 60-to-69 band. The average DNA input was about 220 ng for sorted CD137+CD4+ samples versus approximately 1,300 ng for pre-culture CD4+ samples.

With respect to this clone: No antigen is known for it. No qualities accompany the bases; no much larger clone lies one base away.

Measured from the cysteine to the phenylalanine, the CDR3 is 15 residues long. Only CDR3 DNA is held: 45 bases, read in frame from base 1. The germline V gene sets CDR1 to ENHRY and CDR2 to SYGVKD. V ends up 6 bases short and J 1 base short, with an unmatched junction base count of 6. Untouched CD4+ T cells were isolated from Ficoll-separated PBMC by magnetic bead negative selection, reaching an average purity of about 98%. Untouched CD4+ T cells were isolated with magnetic beads from Ficoll-separated PBMC, and a purity of roughly 98% was reached with negligible CD8+ contamination. Peripheral blood mononuclear cells came from the buffy coats of three healthy blood donors, who served as the study's donors. Each of the three donors was CMV seronegative. Genomic DNA was extracted with the DNeasy Blood & Tissue Kit. For each subject, genomic DNA from sorted CD137+CD4+ cells and from pre-culture CD4+ baseline samples underwent TCRB sequencing.

TCRB CDR3 regions were amplified with the immunoSEQ multiplex PCR using forward primers for 54 TRBV segments and reverse primers for 13 TRBJ segments. Deep resolution, with a target of about 200,000 T cell genomes, was applied to the sequencing of pre-culture CD4+ samples. Sequencing of the amplicons on an Illumina HiSeq System generated 87 bp reads spanning the CDR3. As for the original processing: Reads were corrected for PCR and sequencing errors, and CDR3 regions were defined by alignment to IMGT reference sequences. Synthetic template pools were used to estimate counts of templates and unique rearrangements. Clonality was calculated as 1 minus Pielou's evenness. Richness was estimated with the Daley-Smith estimator. Repertoire overlap was measured with Morisita's index. A clone counted as low-abundance if it appeared in cultured samples but went undetected in the pre-culture repertoire of the same donor. Drawn from immuneACCESS, this table holds only the in-frame rearrangements with V and J called that TCRdb kept. Clones are partly lost; checked studies trace under half to an unresolved V gene and leave the rest unexplained. D and trimming were read from the DNA, whereas the V and J calls and clone size are those reported in that table. Present in this sample are 65,000 to 90,000 clones, around three quarters of which were seen just once. Of the sample, around 1.5% is held by the ten largest clones.

Results and caveats for the whole study, not just this receptor: Average cumulative frequency of clones undetected before culture was under 40% against one allele and around 50% against the other. The study was limited by having just a few donors, by relying on a non-physiological HeLa antigen-presenting system, and by using total CD4+ cells as responders. Naive and memory CD4+ repertoires were not analysed separately. Similar clonality (about 0.39) was observed for sorted CD137+ cells against both alloantigens, and this clonality was much higher than that observed in pre-culture samples (about 0.041).

This TCR was recovered from a man in his 60s in good health and CMV-seronegative. Recombination joined TRBV10-3 with TRBJ1-2; the junction holds 9 bases that match TRBD1. The sequenced sample consisted of CD4+ T cells from PBMCs. The CDR3 reads CAISPQGARNYGYTF. The DNA sequence is TGTGCCATCAGCCCACAGGGGGCGCGTAACTATGGCTACACCTTC.